The source of this T cell receptor (beta chain) is a study of OX40 agonist ivuxolimab in advanced cancers. Details on this clone: Its antigen is unidentified.

Only in-frame clones appear in the TCRdb table, and some are missing; sequencing was by immunoSEQ multiplex PCR. The data contain 90,000 or so clones, 75% to 90% of them singletons. General study results and limits: In a subset of nonresponders, normalized T-cell clonal expansion was also low. Clonal expansion from baseline to week 6 occurred in both CD4+ and CD8+ T cells.

The TCR originated in an adult with an advanced solid tumor such as melanoma, head and neck, liver or kidney cancer. The source material was CD4+ or CD8+ T cells sorted from blood, sampled in a trial of the OX40 agonist ivuxolimab.

This CDR3 reads CASRGGTGSYEQYF. DNA for the CDR3: TGCGCCAGCAGGGGGGGGACAGGCTCCTACGAGCAGTACTTC. The chain carries TRBV5-1 and TRBJ2-7; a weak D match, TRBD1 (8 bases). V lost 5 bases to trimming and J lost 0 bases, with 12 bases between them. This CDR3 is built from 14 residues. Germline-derived CDR1 and CDR2 are SGHRS and YFSETQ. Full variable domain (remainder filled in from reference TRBV5-1 and TRBJ2-7): KAGVTQTPRYLIKTRGQQVTLSCSPISGHRSVSWYQQTPGQGLQFLFEYFSETQRNKGNFPGRFSGRQFSNSRSEMNVSTLELGDSALYLCASRGGTGSYEQYFGPGTRLTVT.